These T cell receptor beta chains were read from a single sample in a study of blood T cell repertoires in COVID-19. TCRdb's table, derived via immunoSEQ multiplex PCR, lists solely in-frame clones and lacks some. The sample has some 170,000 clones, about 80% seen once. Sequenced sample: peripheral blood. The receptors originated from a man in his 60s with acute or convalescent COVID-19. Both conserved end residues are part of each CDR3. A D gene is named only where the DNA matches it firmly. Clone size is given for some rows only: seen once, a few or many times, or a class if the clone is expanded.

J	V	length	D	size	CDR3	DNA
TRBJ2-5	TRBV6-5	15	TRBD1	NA	CASSTGQGIQETQYF	TGTGCCAGCAGCACTGGACAGGGAATTCAAGAGACCCAGTACTTC
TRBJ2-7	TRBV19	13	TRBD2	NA	CASSMTGGYEQYF	TGTGCCAGTAGTATGACGGGGGGATACGAGCAGTACTTC
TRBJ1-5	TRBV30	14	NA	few	CAWSVGAETQPQHF	TGTGCCTGGAGTGTAGGGGCAGAAACTCAGCCCCAGCATTTT
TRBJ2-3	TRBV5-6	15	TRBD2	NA	CASSVGTSVTHTQYF	TGTGCCAGCAGCGTCGGGACTAGCGTTACACATACGCAGTATTTT
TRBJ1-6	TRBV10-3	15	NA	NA	CAISEGGAGNSPLHF	TGTGCCATCAGTGAGGGGGGGGCGGGAAATTCACCCCTCCACTTT
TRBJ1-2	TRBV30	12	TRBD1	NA	CACAGQNYGYTF	TGTGCCTGCGCGGGACAGAACTATGGCTACACCTTC
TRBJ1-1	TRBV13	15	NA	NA	CASSLSGGLNTEAFF	TGTGCCAGCAGCCTCAGTGGAGGTTTGAACACTGAAGCTTTCTTT
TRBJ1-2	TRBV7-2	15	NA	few	CASSTISGTGYGYTF	TGTGCCAGCAGCACCATCTCCGGTACAGGGTATGGCTACACCTTC
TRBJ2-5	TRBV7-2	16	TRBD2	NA	CASSPQLAGGLGTQYF	TGTGCCAGCAGCCCACAACTAGCGGGGGGGTTAGGGACCCAGTACTTC
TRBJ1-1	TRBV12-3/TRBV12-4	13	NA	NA	CASRIQGTTEAFF	TGTGCCAGCAGGATACAGGGTACCACTGAAGCTTTCTTT
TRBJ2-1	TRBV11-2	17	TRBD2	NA	CASSKPSGAGGWNEQFF	TGTGCCAGCAGCAAACCCTCCGGCGCGGGGGGTTGGAATGAGCAGTTCTTC
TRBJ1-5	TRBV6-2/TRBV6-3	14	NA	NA	CASSPRVWNQPQHF	TGTGCCAGCAGTCCCAGGGTGTGGAATCAGCCCCAGCATTTT
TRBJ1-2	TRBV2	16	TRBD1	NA	CASSEARVTQGASYTF	TGTGCCAGCAGTGAAGCTAGGGTAACGCAGGGGGCTAGCTACACCTTC
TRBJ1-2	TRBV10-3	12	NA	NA	CAISEAHYGYTF	TGTGCCATCAGTGAAGCCCACTATGGCTACACCTTC
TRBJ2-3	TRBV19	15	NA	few	CASSINPGGTDTQYF	TGTGCCAGTAGTATTAATCCGGGTGGCACAGATACGCAGTATTTT
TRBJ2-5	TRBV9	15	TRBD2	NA	CASSVALAGEETQYF	TGTGCCAGCAGCGTAGCTCTAGCGGGGGAAGAGACCCAGTACTTC
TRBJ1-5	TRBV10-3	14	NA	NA	CAISEGVSNQPQHF	TGTGCCATCAGTGAAGGAGTCAGTAATCAGCCCCAGCATTTT
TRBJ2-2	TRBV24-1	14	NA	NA	CATSELAGSGELFF	TGTGCCACCAGTGAACTTGCCGGTAGCGGGGAGCTGTTTTTT
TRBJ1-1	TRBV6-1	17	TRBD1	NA	CASSVTQGAGFAAEAFF	TGTGCCAGCAGTGTAACCCAGGGGGCAGGATTCGCGGCTGAAGCTTTCTTT
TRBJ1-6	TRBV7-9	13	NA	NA	CASSANGDSPLHF	TGTGCCAGCAGCGCCAACGGGGATTCACCCCTCCACTTT
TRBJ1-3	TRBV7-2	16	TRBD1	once	CASSLVAGGSGNTIYF	TGTGCCAGCAGCTTAGTGGCAGGGGGCTCTGGAAACACCATATATTTT
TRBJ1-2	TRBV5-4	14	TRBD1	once	CASSRGTAYYGYTF	TGTGCCAGCAGTCGAGGGACAGCTTACTATGGCTACACCTTC
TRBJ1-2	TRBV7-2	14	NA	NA	CASSRGGNNYGYTF	TGTGCCAGCAGCCGCGGAGGGAATAACTATGGCTACACCTTC
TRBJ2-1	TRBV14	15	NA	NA	CASSPHTSSYNEQFF	TGTGCCAGCAGCCCCCACACCAGCTCCTACAATGAGCAGTTCTTC
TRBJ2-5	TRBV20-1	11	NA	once	CSAPSRETQYF	TGCAGTGCTCCCTCCAGAGAGACCCAGTACTTC
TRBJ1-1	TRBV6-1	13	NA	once	CASSELRITEAFF	TGTGCCAGCAGTGAACTGAGGATCACTGAAGCTTTCTTT
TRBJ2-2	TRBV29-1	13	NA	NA	CSVWSQGSGELFF	TGCAGCGTTTGGTCCCAGGGGTCCGGGGAGCTGTTTTTT
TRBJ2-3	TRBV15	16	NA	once	CATSRDQGGTRDTQYF	TGTGCCACCAGCAGAGATCAGGGGGGGACTAGGGATACGCAGTATTTT
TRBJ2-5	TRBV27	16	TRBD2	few	CASSLYPASGQETQYF	TGTGCCAGCAGTTTATACCCGGCTAGCGGCCAAGAGACCCAGTACTTC
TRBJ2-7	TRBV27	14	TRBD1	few	CASSPWDRRGEQYF	TGTGCCAGCAGTCCCTGGGACAGGCGAGGCGAGCAGTACTTC
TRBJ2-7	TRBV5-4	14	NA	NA	CASSVLQASYEQYF	TGTGCCAGCAGCGTGCTTCAGGCATCCTACGAGCAGTACTTC
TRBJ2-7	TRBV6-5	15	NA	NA	CASSLSTGGLYEQYF	TGTGCCAGCAGTCTCTCGACCGGGGGGCTTTACGAGCAGTACTTC
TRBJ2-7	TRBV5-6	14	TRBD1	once	CASSPGTGVYEQYF	TGTGCCAGCAGCCCCGGGACAGGAGTCTACGAGCAGTACTTC
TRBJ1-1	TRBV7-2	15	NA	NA	CASSLDGRANTEAFF	TGTGCCAGCAGCTTAGACGGCAGGGCTAACACTGAAGCTTTCTTT
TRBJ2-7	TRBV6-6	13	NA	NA	CASSYSNSDEQYF	TGTGCCAGCAGTTACTCGAATAGCGACGAGCAGTACTTC
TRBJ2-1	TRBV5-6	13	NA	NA	CASSSGTYNEQFF	TGTGCCAGCAGCTCCGGGACTTACAATGAGCAGTTCTTC
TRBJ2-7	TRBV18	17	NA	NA	CASSLMSSGSSSYEQYF	TGTGCCAGCTCACTAATGTCTAGTGGCTCCAGCTCCTACGAGCAGTACTTC
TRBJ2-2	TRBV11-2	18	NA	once	CASSLELGPLTNTGELFF	TGTGCCAGCAGCTTAGAACTGGGGCCCCTCACGAACACCGGGGAGCTGTTTTTT
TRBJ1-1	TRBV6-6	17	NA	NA	CASSPITLQHMNTEAFF	TGTGCCAGCAGTCCTATTACATTACAGCACATGAACACTGAAGCTTTCTTT
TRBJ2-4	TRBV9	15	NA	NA	CASSVGSSLGNIQYF	TGTGCCAGCAGCGTAGGGTCTAGTCTCGGAAACATTCAGTACTTC
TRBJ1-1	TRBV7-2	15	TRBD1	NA	CASNHADRDGTEAFF	TGTGCCAGCAACCATGCGGACAGGGATGGGACTGAAGCTTTCTTT
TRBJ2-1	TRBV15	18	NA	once	CATSRQRQYRRVDNEQFF	TGTGCCACCAGCAGACAAAGACAATACAGGAGGGTGGACAATGAGCAGTTCTTC
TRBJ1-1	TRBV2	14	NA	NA	CASSVGEGNTEAFF	TGTGCCAGCAGTGTGGGAGAGGGGAACACTGAAGCTTTCTTT
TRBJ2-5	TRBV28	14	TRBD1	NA	CASSRQGWQETQYF	TGTGCCAGCAGCCGACAGGGATGGCAAGAGACCCAGTACTTC
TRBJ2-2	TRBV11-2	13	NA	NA	CASSSRDTGELFF	TGTGCCAGCAGCTCCAGGGACACCGGGGAGCTGTTTTTT
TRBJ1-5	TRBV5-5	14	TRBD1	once	CASSQQGGNQPQHF	TGTGCCAGCAGCCAACAGGGGGGCAATCAGCCCCAGCATTTT
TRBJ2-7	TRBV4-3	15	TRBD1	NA	CASSQGTGQSYEQYF	TGCGCCAGCAGCCAAGGGACAGGCCAAAGCTACGAGCAGTACTTC
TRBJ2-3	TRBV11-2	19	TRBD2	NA	CASSGLAGGSVKGTDTQYF	TGTGCCAGCAGCGGACTAGCGGGGGGGAGTGTAAAGGGCACAGATACGCAGTATTTT
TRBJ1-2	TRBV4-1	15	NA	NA	CASSQEETDLYGYTF	TGCGCCAGCAGCCAAGAGGAGACAGATCTCTATGGCTACACCTTC
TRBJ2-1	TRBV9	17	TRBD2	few	CASSVGLAGGRWNEQFF	TGTGCCAGCAGCGTCGGTCTAGCGGGGGGGCGTTGGAATGAGCAGTTCTTC
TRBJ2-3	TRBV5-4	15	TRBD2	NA	CASSFSGGPTDTQYF	TGTGCCAGCAGCTTTAGCGGGGGGCCCACAGATACGCAGTATTTT
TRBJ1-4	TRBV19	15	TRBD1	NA	CASSFRQGRDEKLFF	TGTGCCAGTAGTTTTCGACAGGGGAGGGATGAAAAACTGTTTTTT
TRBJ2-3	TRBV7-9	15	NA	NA	CASSLAWSGQDTQYF	TGTGCCAGCAGCTTAGCTTGGTCGGGACAAGATACGCAGTATTTT
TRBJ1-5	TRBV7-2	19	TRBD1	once	CASSLRTTGGALSNQPQHF	TGTGCCAGCAGCCTACGGACGACAGGGGGCGCGTTAAGCAATCAGCCCCAGCATTTT
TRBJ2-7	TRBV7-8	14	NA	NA	CASSLQTYTYEQYF	TGTGCCAGCAGCCTTCAGACATATACCTACGAGCAGTACTTC